The source of this T cell receptor beta chain is a study of control samples from healthy donors and cancer patients. Assay used: immunoSEQ multiplex PCR; TCRdb lists only in-frame clones, some missing. This sample has around 230,000 clones, with over 90% found just once. Source material: blood. This sequence originates from a man aged 45 to 65 in good health.

CDR3 bases: TGTGCCAGCTGGCGGGGGGCGGGAAACAATGAGCAGTTCTTC. Amino acid sequence: CASWRGAGNNEQFF. The V and J genes are TRBV2 and TRBJ2-1, with 8 bases lining up with TRBD2. The junction had 8 bases not matched to a gene; V was cut back by 8 bases and J by 5 bases. From germline, CDR1 is SNHLY and CDR2 FYNNEI. The CDR3 runs 14 residues.